Given below is one TCR beta chain in context. Its specific antigen is unknown. No much larger clonotype is one base removed from it; base qualities were not supplied. Libraries were constructed by 5' RACE. The reads were generated on an Illumina HiSeq 2000. A universal primer binding site was introduced by template switching, and a unique molecular identifier was present in the final cDNA, enabling accurate counting of TCR cDNA molecules. Specific primers in the conserved constant-segment region were used to synthesize first-strand cDNA for the TCR alpha and beta chains. To control for contamination, each cDNA library was double barcoded with a SMART-Mk sample barcode plus Illumina barcodes. Two successive PCR steps introduced TruSeq adapter sequences along with Illumina sample barcodes. Sequencing of the TCR alpha and beta cDNA libraries was done on the Illumina HiSeq platform using custom primers. Regarding the original processing steps: Unique molecular identifiers were extracted from raw reads with MiGEC, and CDR3 positions were determined with MiXCR. For each individual, recombination models were inferred using an EM algorithm with the repgenHMM and IGoR tools. The analysis of shared clonotypes was done with the tcR package in R, with sharing normalized by the product of cloneset sizes. To study raw recombination without the effects of thymic and clonal selection, out-of-frame nonproductive sequences were analyzed. The public reads were run again by TCRdb, first through fastp at Q25 and then through MiXCR, and only productive beta chains were kept. Every CDR3 protein is listed once, alongside the most common genes and DNA of its rows. These V and J calls rely on TCRdb rather than the paper's analysis. The sample has around 1.7 million distinct CDR3 sequences on record, 32% of them singletons. Approximately 0.29% of the sample is in the top ten clones.

This sample stems from a study of identical twins (dated by TCRdb to between 2015 and 2016). With respect to the entire study: The study deep-sequenced TCR alpha and beta repertoires from monozygotic twins, unrelated adults of various ages and cord blood to test whether fetal clonotypes persist. To rule out contamination, the twin experiments were replicated at different times with different library preparation protocols. General study outcomes and caveats: Because the same donors could not be followed over many years, conclusions were based on cross-sectional statistical analysis. Invariant T cells such as MAIT and iNKT could partly confound zero-insertion analyses, although diverse VJ usage argued against such confounding for most clonotypes. Out-of-frame TCR alpha sequences shared between twins showed an excess of low generation-probability sequences compared with coincidental sharing between unrelated individuals. The excess sharing between twins in beta out-of-frame sequences was weaker because fewer shared sequences reduced the signal-to-noise ratio. In monozygotic twins, recombination models systematically underestimated out-of-frame TCR alpha sharing, but the models matched the sharing seen between unrelated individuals. Fewer insertions were carried by abundant cord blood beta clonotypes, a similar but weaker trend appeared in young adult naive repertoires, and no such trend appeared in memory repertoires.

Every donor in the study was a healthy Caucasian. Measured from the cysteine to the phenylalanine, the CDR3 is 15 residues long. The DNA shown is the 45-base CDR3, in frame from base 1. The germline V gene specifies SQVTM as CDR1 and ANQGSEA as CDR2. Trimming at the junction amounts to 5 bases on V and 3 bases on J, and the germline ends lie 17 bases apart. The rearranged segments are TRBV29-1 and TRBJ2-1, with the D gene possibly TRBD1 or TRBD2, each one fitting 6 bases. The clonotype comes from a newborn girl in good health. The specimen sequenced was cord blood. The CDR3 protein sequence reads: CSVRLGGPGYNEQFF. The base sequence is TGCAGCGTTCGCTTAGGGGGGCCGGGCTACAATGAGCAGTTCTTC.